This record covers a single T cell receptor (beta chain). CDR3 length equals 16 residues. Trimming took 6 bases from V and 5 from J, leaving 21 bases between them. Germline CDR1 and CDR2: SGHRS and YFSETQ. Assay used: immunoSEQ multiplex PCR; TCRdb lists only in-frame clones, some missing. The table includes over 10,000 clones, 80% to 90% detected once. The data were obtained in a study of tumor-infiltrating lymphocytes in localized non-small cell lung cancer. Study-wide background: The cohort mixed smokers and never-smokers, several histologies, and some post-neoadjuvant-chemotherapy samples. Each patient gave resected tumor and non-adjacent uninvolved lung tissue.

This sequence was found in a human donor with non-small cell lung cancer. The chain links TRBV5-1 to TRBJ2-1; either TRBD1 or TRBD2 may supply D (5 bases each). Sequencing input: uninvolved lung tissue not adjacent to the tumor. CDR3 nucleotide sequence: TGCGCCAGCAAACCTAGTCGGGACCTTACGCACAATGAGCAGTTCTTC. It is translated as CASKPSRDLTHNEQFF. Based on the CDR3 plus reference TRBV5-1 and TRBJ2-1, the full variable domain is KAGVTQTPRYLIKTRGQQVTLSCSPISGHRSVSWYQQTPGQGLQFLFEYFSETQRNKGNFPGRFSGRQFSNSRSEMNVSTLELGDSALYLCASKPSRDLTHNEQFFGPGTRLTVL.